Presented here are 14 T cell receptor beta chains from one specimen sequenced in a study of Graves' ophthalmopathy and Graves' hyperthyroidism. Transcripts of RNA were the source for amplifying TCR beta CDR3 regions. The library came from an HTBI-primed first-round RT-PCR and a second-round multiplex PCR. TCRdb recomputed calls from the multiplex PCR reads with MiXCR, one row per CDR3 protein. The sample contains around 1,000,000 distinct CDR3 sequences, about two fifths of which appear only once. Sequencing was performed on peripheral blood or thyroid tissue (not recorded which). Receptor source: an adult man with Graves' hyperthyroidism.

The gene calls are TRBV5-1 and TRBJ2-2; tentative D call: TRBD2 (5 bases). V was trimmed by 4 bases and J by 5 bases, leaving 12 bases between them. Germline CDR1 reads SGHRS; CDR2 reads YFSETQ. The CDR3 consists of 14 residues. In nucleotides, the CDR3 is TGCGCCAGCAGCGAGGCCGGGAAGACCGGGGAGCTGTTTTTT. As protein: CASSEAGKTGELFF. The complete variable domain, with remaining parts taken from reference TRBV5-1 and TRBJ2-2, reads KAGVTQTPRYLIKTRGQQVTLSCSPISGHRSVSWYQQTPGQGLQFLFEYFSETQRNKGNFPGRFSGRQFSNSRSEMNVSTLELGDSALYLCASSEAGKTGELFFGEGSRLTVL.

The genes are TRBV6-5 and TRBJ2-5; 12 nucleotides match TRBD1. Germline CDR1 reads MNHEY; CDR2 reads SVGAGI. The ends lost 4 bases at V and 6 bases at J; junction bases unmatched: 6. The length of the CDR3 is 15 residues. The CDR3 protein is CASSSRDRGPKTQYF. For the CDR3, the DNA is TGTGCCAGCAGTTCCCGGGACAGGGGGCCGAAGACCCAGTACTTC.

The chain links TRBV29-1 to TRBJ2-3; D gene ambiguous. This CDR3 is built from 11 residues. Germline CDR1 SQVTM, CDR2 ANQGSEA. The V end was cut by 4 bases, the J end by 5 bases, with 7 bases between. Here the CDR3 reads CSVGFRDTQYF. As DNA, the CDR3 is TGCAGCGTTGGTTTCAGAGATACGCAGTATTTT.

This clonotype was counted at least ten times. Mismatch with germline at one junction end may stem from a read error. The J gene is TRBJ1-1, the V gene TRBV7-9, with D unclear. The CDR3 has 9 amino acids. CDR1 and CDR2 from the germline V gene are SEHNR and FQNEAQ (reference sequence). CDR3 in amino acids: CASSSAILF. The DNA for the CDR3 is TGTGCCAGCAGCTCCGCGATCCTCTTT.

The chain links TRBV6-2 or TRBV6-3 to TRBJ1-5, with TRBD1 matching 8 bases. The germline CDR1 and CDR2 sequences are MNHEY and SVGEGT. The CDR3 covers 16 residues. The junction had 6 bases not matched to a gene; V was cut back by 3 bases and J by 2 bases. CDR3 in DNA: TGTGCCAGCAGTTATCTAGGACAGGGAGGCAATCAGCCCCAGCATTTT. Protein sequence: CASSYLGQGGNQPQHF.

The gene calls are TRBV4-1 and TRBJ2-2, with 10 bases lining up with TRBD1. V lost 0 bases, J lost 13 bases, and 2 bases stayed unmatched. CDR1 and CDR2 (germline): MGHRA, YSYEKL. CDR3 length: 13 amino acids. CDR3 in DNA: TGCGCCAGCAGCCAAGACAGGGACAGGGGGCTGTTTTTT. As protein: CASSQDRDRGLFF.

The chain links TRBV5-5 to TRBJ1-1; D remains ambiguous. This CDR3 spans 15 amino acids. Germline CDR1 and CDR2: SGHKS and YYEKEE (reference sequence). V lost 0 bases to trimming and J lost 1 base, with 10 bases between them. The CDR3 DNA sequence: TGTGCCAGCAGCTTGGGTGGGCAGCAGAACACTGAAGCTTTCTTT. This gives the protein CASSLGGQQNTEAFF.

The chain employs TRBV28 and TRBJ2-7; 9 bases align to TRBD2. The CDR3 loop spans 14 amino acids. The germline CDR1 and CDR2 sequences are MDHEN and SYDVKM. J lost 3 bases, V lost 2 bases, and 2 bases had no gene match. The CDR3 DNA reads TGTGCCAGCAGTTTACTAGCGGGAATCTACGAGCAGTACTTC. Amino acids: CASSLLAGIYEQYF. Variable domain in full (rest from reference TRBV28 and TRBJ2-7): DVKVTQSSRYLVKRTGEKVFLECVQDMDHENMFWYRQDPGLGLRLIYFSYDVKMKEKGDIPEGYSVSREKKERFSLILESASTNQTSMYLCASSLLAGIYEQYFGPGTRLTVT.

Remarks on this clonotype: This may be a read error, as it is one base from a much larger clone. The J gene is TRBJ2-7, the V gene TRBV20-1, with D possibly being TRBD2 (5 bases). Germline V gene sequence: CDR1 DFQATT, CDR2 SNEGSKA (reference sequence). The CDR3 extends over 10 amino acids. The DNA of the CDR3 is TGCGGTGCCTCCCGGGATGAGCAGTACTTC. Translated, it gives CGASRDEQYF.

The rearrangement joins TRBV6-5 to TRBJ1-6, with no clear D. Germline loops: CDR1 MNHEY, CDR2 SVGAGI. The CDR3 loop spans 12 amino acids. The CDR3 DNA follows: TGTGCTGGAGGGCGTTATAATTCACCCCTCCACTTT. Amino acids: CAGGRYNSPLHF.

This clonotype was recorded many times. The gene calls are TRBV19 and TRBJ1-5; unclear D gene. Trimming stripped 5 bases from V and 5 bases from J, with 16 bases between. This CDR3 is 15 amino acids long. Germline V lookup: CDR1 LNHDA, CDR2 SQIVND (reference sequence). The CDR3 spells CASSPNFGSHQPQHF. The CDR3 nucleotides read TGTGCCAGTAGTCCCAACTTCGGAAGTCATCAGCCCCAGCATTTT.

In this sample, this clonotype turned up many times. This chain joins TRBV2 and TRBJ1-5; 7 bases agree with TRBD1. Per germline, CDR1 SNHLY and CDR2 FYNNEI. There are 13 residues in the CDR3. Trimming cost V 10 bases and J 0 bases; bases outside gene matches: 3. CDR3 nucleotides: TGTGCCACTAGGACAGGTAGCAATCAGCCCCAGCATTTT. It encodes CATRTGSNQPQHF. The entire variable domain, with the rest obtained from reference TRBV2 and TRBJ1-5, is as follows: EPEVTQTPSHQVTQMGQEVILRCVPISNHLYFYWYRQILGQKVEFLVSFYNNEISEKSEIFDDQFSVERPDGSNFTLKIRSTKLEDSAMYFCATRTGSNQPQHFGDGTRLSIL.

This clonotype was seen ten or more times. The chain is built from TRBV9 and TRBJ2-2; D is perhaps TRBD1 or TRBD2 (6 bases each). The CDR3 sequence is 16 residues long. CDR1 is SGDLS, CDR2 YYNGEE, per germline. With 4 bases removed from V and 5 bases from J, the gap between germline ends came to 18 bases. The chain's CDR3 is CASSIEGGVVTGELFF. As DNA, the CDR3 is TGTGCCAGCAGCATAGAGGGGGGAGTGGTGACCGGGGAGCTGTTTTTT.

This clonotype was detected many times. V is TRBV6-5 and J is TRBJ2-7, with D tentatively TRBD1 (5 bases). CDR3 length: 13 amino acids. Trimming took 6 bases from V and 6 from J, leaving 15 bases between them. Germline CDR1 reads MNHEY; CDR2 reads SVGAGI. The CDR3 region has the DNA TGTGCCAGCAGCCCACATGGGGCCATCGAGCAGTACTTC. This codes for CASSPHGAIEQYF.